The clone carrying this TCR beta chain was seen only a few times. Antigen unknown. Data came from immunoSEQ multiplex PCR; TCRdb stores just in-frame clones and leaves some out. The table shows 15,000 or so clones, with 67% occurring only once. The data derive from a study of graft-versus-host responses after intestinal transplantation. Study overall: After anti-thymocyte globulin induction, recipients took tacrolimus and steroids for around three years. Study observations and caveats: When patients had graft-donor T cell macrochimerism, their allografts held high graft-versus-host to host-versus-graft clonal ratios. There were GvH clones found in recipient marrow, and some of them appeared first in ileum or blood.

Processing of graft tissue released intraepithelial and lamina propria lymphocytes. The CDR3 consists of 15 residues. CDR1 and CDR2 (germline): SGHVS, FNYEAQ. The J segment lost 8 bases and the V segment lost 2 bases, leaving 7 bases of the junction unmatched. Sequenced material: ileum tissue, taken approximately 700 days after intestinal transplantation. The clonotype was recovered from a human patient who received an intestinal transplant, so some T cells may come from the graft donor. The rearrangement joins TRBV7-6 to TRBJ2-2; the match to TRBD1 covers 8 bases. In nucleotides, the CDR3 is TGTGCCAGCAGCTTAAGGGACAGGATAGCTGGGGAGCTGTTTTTT. Translation: CASSLRDRIAGELFF.